These T cell receptor beta chains were read from a single sample in a study of beta chain features in type 1 diabetes. Here immunoSEQ multiplex PCR was the method, and the copy in TCRdb shows in-frame clones only, minus some. Of about 350,000 clones listed, roughly a fifth are singletons. The sample consisted of naive CD4+ T cells from blood. The receptors stem from a young woman in good health. The CDR3 runs from the conserved cysteine through the conserved F or W. The D gene is left open where the match is weak. The size of a clone is reported for some rows only, either as once, few or many, or as a class for expanded clones.

clone_size d_call j_call v_call cdr3_nt cdr3_aa
. . TRBJ2-3 TRBV5-4 TGTGCCAGCAGCTTATGGGGTGGGGCCCTCACAGATACGCAGTATTTT CASSLWGGALTDTQYF
. . TRBJ2-7 TRBV7-9 TGTGCCAGCAGCTTAGTGGCCAGGGCTGAGAACGAGCAGTACTTC CASSLVARAENEQYF
few TRBD2 TRBJ2-3 TRBV29-1 TGCAGCGTTGGAATGATCTCGTTAGCGGGAGATACGCAGTATTTT CSVGMISLAGDTQYF
few . TRBJ1-2 TRBV27 TGTGCCAGCAGTTTTACAGGCAACTATGGCTACACCTTC CASSFTGNYGYTF
few . TRBJ2-3 TRBV9 TGTGCCAGCAGCTCCTCATCAGGGGCCACAGATACGCAGTATTTT CASSSSSGATDTQYF
. TRBD1 TRBJ1-2 TRBV6-1 TGTGCCGCCCTGGGACAGGGCGATGGCTACACCTTC CAALGQGDGYTF
few . TRBJ1-3 TRBV5-8 TGTGCCAGCAGCTTGGGAGACAGCTTCTCTGGAAACACCATATATTTT CASSLGDSFSGNTIYF
few . TRBJ2-7 TRBV18 TGTGCCAGCTCCTCAGACGGGGGCTCCTACGAGCAGTACTTC CASSSDGGSYEQYF
. . TRBJ2-7 TRBV11-3 TGTGCCAGCAGCTTAGGGCAGGAGCAGTACTTC CASSLGQEQYF
. . TRBJ2-6 TRBV4-1 TGCGCCAGCAGCCAAGCAGTGACTTCTGGGGCCAACGTCCTGACTTTC CASSQAVTSGANVLTF
. TRBD2 TRBJ2-1 TRBV7-8 TGTGCCAGCAGCTTAGGCGCTGGGACTATCAATGAGCAGTTCTTC CASSLGAGTINEQFF
few . TRBJ2-6 TRBV6-1 TGTGCCCAGGAGGAGACTGGGGCCAACGTCCTGACTTTC CAQEETGANVLTF
few . TRBJ2-3 TRBV7-7 TGTGCTAGCAGCTTTATTGGGCTAGCGAGCCCCACAGATACGCAGTATTTT CASSFIGLASPTDTQYF
few . TRBJ2-3 TRBV7-9 TGTGCCAGCAGCAGGCCTACCCAGGGGCCCACAGATACGCAGTATTTT CASSRPTQGPTDTQYF
few TRBD1 TRBJ2-3 TRBV9 TGTGCTTCCCAGGTGGGACAGAGCACAGATACGCAGTATTTT CASQVGQSTDTQYF
. . TRBJ1-5 TRBV6-1 TGTGCCAGCAGTGAAGCGCAGGGATATCAGCCCCAGCATTTT CASSEAQGYQPQHF
. . TRBJ2-7 TRBV11-2 TGTGCCAGCAGCTTATTGGGTACAGCGGGTACCTACGAGCAGTACTTC CASSLLGTAGTYEQYF
. . TRBJ2-7 TRBV30 TGTGCCTGGAATCCCGGGACACTATACGAGCAGTACTTC CAWNPGTLYEQYF
. . TRBJ2-5 TRBV7-3 TGTGCCAGCAGCTTCGGTCCCCAAGAGACCCAGTACTTC CASSFGPQETQYF
. . TRBJ2-7 TRBV7-2 TGTGCCAGCAAGCTTAGGGGCAGGGTAAGCGAGCAGTACTTC CASKLRGRVSEQYF
few . TRBJ2-5 TRBV11-2 TGTGCCAGCAGCTTAGATCCGGGGGAACAAGAGACCCAGTACTTC CASSLDPGEQETQYF
. TRBD1 TRBJ2-3 TRBV10-3 TGTGCCAGCTGGACAGGGCTGGATACGCAGTATTTT CASWTGLDTQYF
. TRBD2 TRBJ2-5 TRBV19 TGTGCCAGTAGCATCAGCGGGACAGAGACCCAGTACTTC CASSISGTETQYF
. . TRBJ2-3 TRBV12-5 TGTGCTAGTGGTTTGATCCCCATGGGGGGGGCCTTGACAGATACGCAGTATTTT CASGLIPMGGALTDTQYF
. TRBD2 TRBJ2-1 TRBV9 TGTGCCAGCAGCGTTTCGCCGGGACTAGCGGGGTACAATGAGCAGTTCTTC CASSVSPGLAGYNEQFF
. . TRBJ1-2 TRBV5-1 TGCGCCAGCAGCTTGGGGCTGCTTAACTATGGCTACACCTTC CASSLGLLNYGYTF
few TRBD1 TRBJ2-2 TRBV13 TGTGCCAGCAGCTCCCACCGGGACAGACTCACCGGGGAGCTGTTTTTT CASSSHRDRLTGELFF
. TRBD1 TRBJ2-5 TRBV7-9 TGTGCCAGCAGCTTAGGGGACAGGAAAACCCAGTACTTC CASSLGDRKTQYF
. . TRBJ2-7 TRBV1 TGCACCAGCAGCCAAGATAACAGAACTAGCGGGCCCTACGAGCAGTACTTC CTSSQDNRTSGPYEQYF